Sequencing of this T cell receptor (beta chain) was carried out in a study of cytomegalovirus exposure and HLA in healthy donors. Findings and limits, study-wide: Excluded were some V segments that proved indistinguishable, including TRBV6-2 and TRBV6-3. Previous analysis showed most TCR beta V segments were productive about 87% or about 30% of the time. What was likely a sequencing artifact was a cluster of highly shared sequence variants. Cytomegalovirus association was listed for about 170 TCR beta chains.

This clone has a single count. What it binds is not known. The CDR3 runs 16 residues. V gave up 1 base and J gave up 2 bases; unmatched junction bases: 5. The germline gives CDR1 SGHRS, CDR2 YFSETQ. Researchers ran the PCR with 60 Vbeta and 13 Jbeta primers. The data were produced by immunoSEQ multiplex PCR, yet TCRdb's version contains in-frame clones alone and is incomplete. The table records approximately 72,000 clones, roughly 79% of them present only once. This clonotype originated in a male donor in good health and CMV-seropositive. Material: PBMCs. The chain links TRBV5-1 to TRBJ2-2, with 7 bases aligning to TRBD1. The CDR3 protein is CASSLSGTVNTGELFF. The CDR3 bases are TGCGCCAGCAGCTTGTCCGGGACAGTCAACACCGGGGAGCTGTTTTTT.